Shown below are 29 T cell receptor beta chains from a single sample sequenced in a study of cytomegalovirus exposure and HLA in healthy donors (dated by TCRdb to the late 2010s). The library was prepared using the immunoSEQ multiplex PCR assay. For the multiplex PCR, a mixture combining 60 forward primers for TCR Vbeta segments and 13 reverse primers for TCR Jbeta segments was used. What TCRdb holds here is the immuneACCESS table cut down to in-frame rearrangements. Part of the clones is not present; checked against another copy, under half of the missing clones reflect an unresolved V gene, and the others are unexplained. The sample table shows 100,000 to 150,000 clones, and roughly 78% are seen once. The ten largest clones take up 1% of the sample. Sequenced material: PBMCs. The origin of the receptors is a middle-aged man in good health and CMV-seronegative.

V gene TRBV27 combines with J gene TRBJ2-5; D may be TRBD2 (5 bases). In germline, CDR1 is MNHEY, CDR2 SMNVEV (reference sequence). The CDR3 runs 14 residues. V was pared by 3 bases and J by 9 bases, with 17 bases between. The CDR3 protein is CASSFEAAPFPQYF. The CDR3 DNA sequence: TGTGCCAGCAGTTTTGAAGCGGCCCCTTTCCCCCAGTACTTC.

The V and J genes are TRBV5-6 and TRBJ1-5; 12 bases align to TRBD1. CDR3 size: 17 residues. Germline trimming cut 0 bases from V and 5 bases from J; bases unmatched to any gene: 6. Germline CDR1 reads SGHDT; CDR2 reads YYEEEE. DNA for the CDR3: TGTGCCAGCAGCTTGGGGGACAGGGGGCGATCCGATCAGCCCCAGCATTTT. This codes for CASSLGDRGRSDQPQHF.

V is TRBV2 and J is TRBJ2-3; 9 positions agree with TRBD1. The length of the CDR3 is 17 residues. CDR1 and CDR2 (germline): SNHLY, FYNNEI. V trimming: 7 bases; J trimming: 6 bases; junction bases outside the gene matches: 17. CDR3 nucleotides: TGTGCCAGCAACCCCGGACAGGGGAGGGGCGGAATTGATACGCAGTATTTT. Translation: CASNPGQGRGGIDTQYF. Based on the CDR3 plus reference TRBV2 and TRBJ2-3, the full variable domain is EPEVTQTPSHQVTQMGQEVILRCVPISNHLYFYWYRQILGQKVEFLVSFYNNEISEKSEIFDDQFSVERPDGSNFTLKIRSTKLEDSAMYFCASNPGQGRGGIDTQYFGPGTRLTVL.

The V and J genes are TRBV7-9 and TRBJ2-2, with TRBD1 identical over 8 bases. Germline-derived CDR1 and CDR2 are SEHNR and FQNEAQ (reference sequence). The CDR3 runs to 17 residues. V lost 0 bases and J lost 5; bases outside the gene matches: 8. CDR3 residues: CASSLAVGQAGTGELFF. The CDR3 region has the DNA TGTGCCAGCAGCTTAGCCGTGGGACAGGCGGGGACCGGGGAGCTGTTTTTT.

This clone was detected once. This rearrangement joins TRBV4-2 to TRBJ2-1, with 14 bases aligning to TRBD2. Germline CDR1 is LGHNA and CDR2 is YNFKEQ. After removal of 2 bases from V and 15 bases from J, the junction contained 6 bases not matched to a gene. This CDR3 is built from 14 residues. CDR3 in DNA: TGTGCCAGCAGCCAATTTCCGGGACTAGCGGGAGTGTTCTTC. Amino acids: CASSQFPGLAGVFF.

This clone turned up a few times. The chain employs TRBV6-5 and TRBJ1-6; 8 bases align to TRBD1. CDR1 and CDR2 (germline): MNHEY, SVGAGI. V lost 1 base, J lost 9 bases, and 5 bases stayed unmatched. This CDR3 has 15 residues. The CDR3 DNA sequence: TGTGCCAGCAGTTACTGGCGGACAGGGATTTCACCCCTCCACTTT. It translates to CASSYWRTGISPLHF.

The V and J genes are TRBV7-2 and TRBJ1-3; unclear D gene. V shed 0 bases and J shed 3 bases, with 12 bases lying between them. The CDR3 is made up of 16 amino acids. Looked up from germline, CDR1 is SGHTA and CDR2 is FQGNSA. The CDR3 loop is CASSLALVTFGNTIYF. The CDR3 coding sequence is TGTGCCAGCAGCTTAGCGCTTGTGACATTTGGAAACACCATATATTTT.

The chain links TRBV15 to TRBJ1-1; TRBD1 might be the D (5 bases). V dropped 1 base and J dropped 6 bases, with 12 bases sitting between them. The CDR3 is made up of 14 amino acids. CDR1 and CDR2 (germline): LNHNV, YYDKDF (reference sequence). In nucleotides, the CDR3 is TGTGCCACCAGCAGAGCTCAACAGGTATCTGAAGCTTTCTTT. Its protein is CATSRAQQVSEAFF.

This clone showed up just once. The chain recombines TRBV20-1 with TRBJ2-7; D perhaps matches TRBD1 (5 bases). Trimming cost V 6 bases and J 4 bases, with 10 bases left between them. The CDR3 runs to 11 residues. CDR1 and CDR2 (germline): DFQATT, SNEGSKA (reference sequence). CDR3 coding DNA: TGCAGTGCCCAGACAGTGTACGAGCAGTACTTC. This sequence encodes CSAQTVYEQYF.

The J gene is TRBJ2-1, the V gene TRBV27; 7 nucleotides align to TRBD1. The junction had 13 bases not matched to a gene; V was cut back by 8 bases and J by 9 bases. The CDR3 consists of 14 residues. CDR1 is MNHEY, CDR2 SMNVEV, per germline (reference sequence). Written as DNA, the CDR3 is TGTGCCAGCCGCCTCGGACAGGTTAAGGGTGAGCAGTTCTTC. Its translation is CASRLGQVKGEQFF.

The DNA for the CDR3 is TGTGCCAGCAGTTACGCGGACAAGGACTATGGCTACACCTTC. Translating it yields CASSYADKDYGYTF. The rearrangement joins TRBV6-5 to TRBJ1-2, with D perhaps TRBD1 (5 bases). The CDR3 totals 14 residues. Deletions cut 2 bases from V and 3 bases from J, with 10 bases between. Germline CDR1 reads MNHEY; CDR2 reads SVGAGI.

Only a few counts were recorded for this clone. The V call is TRBV19, the J call TRBJ2-7, with D maybe TRBD2 (5 bases). V lost 3 bases and J lost 7, with 16 bases in between. The CDR3 loop spans 14 amino acids. The germline V gene has CDR1 LNHDA and CDR2 SQIVND (reference sequence). DNA for the CDR3: TGTGCCAGTAGTATTGCGCGGGCTTCGGGGGAGCAGTACTTC. Encoded protein: CASSIARASGEQYF.

The V call is TRBV18, the J call TRBJ1-2, with 8 bases fitting TRBD1. CDR3 length: 14 residues. The V segment lost 5 bases and the J segment 7 bases; nucleotides outside the gene matches: 9. The germline CDR1 and CDR2 sequences are KGHSH and LQKENI. The CDR3 region is CASSERQGMGGYTF. CDR3 DNA: TGTGCCAGCTCAGAACGACAGGGGATGGGTGGCTACACCTTC.

CDR3 region: CASSLNSGKTYNEQFF. The CDR3 DNA reads TGTGCCAGCAGCTTAAATAGCGGGAAAACCTACAATGAGCAGTTCTTC. V is TRBV7-8 and J is TRBJ2-1, with 8 positions matching TRBD2. Looked up from germline, CDR1 is SGHVS and CDR2 is FQNEAQ. CDR3 size: 16 residues. V shed 2 bases and J 2 bases; nucleotides not matched to a gene: 5.

The chain links TRBV5-1 to TRBJ2-7; 10 nucleotides align to TRBD1. This CDR3 has 14 residues. Per the germline V gene, CDR1 is SGHRS and CDR2 is YFSETQ. V shed 5 bases and J 0 bases; nucleotides not matched to a gene: 2. This CDR3 is CASRRTGGSYEQYF. CDR3 sequence (DNA): TGCGCCAGCAGGCGGACAGGGGGCTCCTACGAGCAGTACTTC.

The V gene is TRBV28, the J gene TRBJ1-1; D is ambiguous. The CDR3 totals 13 residues. Germline assignment: CDR1 MDHEN and CDR2 SYDVKM. Trimming took 4 bases from V and 0 from J, leaving 6 bases between them. The CDR3 here is CASSSQMNTEAFF. CDR3 coding DNA: TGTGCCAGCAGTTCTCAGATGAACACTGAAGCTTTCTTT.

The chain is built from TRBV28 and TRBJ1-1; TRBD1 might be the D (5 bases). This CDR3 region has 13 residues. Germline V gene sequence: CDR1 MDHEN, CDR2 SYDVKM. The V end lost 7 bases, the J end lost 6 bases, and 15 bases lay between the germline ends. CDR3 nucleotides: TGTGCCAGCATCCAGGGCGGGGGGGCTGAAGCTTTCTTT. This encodes CASIQGGGAEAFF.

The chain has TRBV28 and TRBJ2-3; TRBD2 matches at 10 bases. Germline V gives CDR1 MDHEN, CDR2 SYDVKM. The trim removed 7 bases at V and 2 bases at J, leaving 18 bases unmatched. The CDR3 covers 19 residues. The CDR3: CASTLRGRASGGFTDTQYF. CDR3 in DNA: TGTGCCAGCACTCTGAGGGGGCGGGCTAGCGGGGGATTCACAGATACGCAGTATTTT.

The rearrangement joins TRBV5-1 to TRBJ1-2; a weak D match, TRBD1 (5 bases). This CDR3 has 12 amino acids. V gave up 3 bases and J gave up 5 bases, with 8 bases separating them. In germline, CDR1 is SGHRS, CDR2 YFSETQ. For the CDR3, the DNA is TGCGCCAGCAGCTCCGGGACTTATGGCTACACCTTC. This translates into CASSSGTYGYTF.

This chain links TRBV19 with TRBJ2-7; TRBD2 aligns across 11 bases. The germline gives CDR1 LNHDA, CDR2 SQIVND (reference sequence). V lost 5 bases to trimming and J lost 4 bases; unmatched junction nucleotides: 19. The length of the CDR3 is 19 residues. The CDR3 sequence is CASSSIGGSLAGARYEQYF. CDR3 DNA sequence: TGTGCCAGTAGTTCAATAGGCGGCTCACTAGCGGGGGCCAGGTACGAGCAGTACTTC.

This clone was counted once. Different DNA sequences within this sample yield the same CDR3. The chain joins TRBV28 to TRBJ2-7; 8 nucleotides match TRBD2. V lost 3 bases, J lost 3 bases, and 4 bases stayed unmatched. Germline-derived CDR1 and CDR2 are MDHEN and SYDVKM. This CDR3 region has 14 residues. The CDR3 DNA sequence: TGTGCCAGCAGTTTCCTCGCGGGGGGCTACGAGCAGTACTTC. Encoded protein: CASSFLAGGYEQYF.

This clone was observed a single time. The rearrangement joins TRBV5-1 to TRBJ2-1; 9 bases align to TRBD2. The junction had 4 bases not matched to a gene; V was cut back by 0 bases and J by 6 bases. From germline, CDR1 is SGHRS and CDR2 YFSETQ. The CDR3 loop spans 15 amino acids. This CDR3 reads CASSLGGGASNEQFF. The CDR3 coding sequence is TGCGCCAGCAGCTTGGGCGGGGGGGCCTCCAATGAGCAGTTCTTC.

V gene TRBV19 combines with J gene TRBJ2-3; D ambiguous. This CDR3 spans 13 amino acids. Germline CDR1 is LNHDA and CDR2 is SQIVND (reference sequence). The ends were cut back, 10 bases at V and 4 bases at J, with 15 bases in the middle. This CDR3 is CATQERSPDTQYF. The DNA of the CDR3 is TGTGCCACCCAAGAGAGGAGCCCAGATACGCAGTATTTT.

The rearrangement uses TRBV7-2 and TRBJ1-4, with 9 bases lining up with TRBD1. CDR1 and CDR2 from the germline V gene are SGHTA and FQGNSA. The trim removed 5 bases at V and 7 bases at J, leaving 5 bases unmatched. This CDR3 region has 14 residues. The CDR3 reads CASSPTGGGEKLFF. The CDR3 nucleotides are TGTGCCAGCAGCCCAACAGGGGGCGGTGAAAAACTGTTTTTT.

V and J are TRBV4-1 and TRBJ1-1, with D perhaps TRBD1 (6 bases). Germline V gene data show CDR1 as MGHRA and CDR2 as YSYEKL. The CDR3 is 17 residues long. V lost 0 bases and J 0 bases, leaving 14 bases between the germline ends. The CDR3 reads CASSQEGWTALNTEAFF. In DNA, the CDR3 is TGCGCCAGCAGCCAAGAAGGCTGGACAGCCCTGAACACTGAAGCTTTCTTT.

The chain couples TRBV11-2 to TRBJ2-5; 9 nucleotides match TRBD1. There are 15 residues in the CDR3. J lost 2 bases, V lost 3 bases, and 4 bases had no gene match. The V gene's germline CDR1 is SGHAT and CDR2 FQNNGV. The CDR3 loop reads CASSLGGTGQETQYF. The CDR3 region has the DNA TGTGCCAGCAGCTTGGGCGGGACAGGGCAAGAGACCCAGTACTTC.

J is TRBJ1-2 and V is TRBV6-6, with D tentatively TRBD1 (5 bases). Germline V gene sequence: CDR1 MNHNY, CDR2 SVGAGI (reference sequence). The CDR3 runs to 14 residues. V was clipped by 5 bases and J by 4 bases, with 14 bases between them. CDR3 DNA sequence: TGTGCCAGCAGTCGACAGCTCACGAGCTATGGCTACACCTTC. Protein: CASSRQLTSYGYTF.

V usage is TRBV5-1 and J usage is TRBJ2-5; 11 bases align to TRBD2. After removal of 3 bases from V and 5 bases from J, the junction contained 6 bases not matched to a gene. CDR3 length: 15 amino acids. Germline lookup yields CDR1 SGHRS and CDR2 YFSETQ. CDR3 amino acids: CASSSGLAEGETQYF. The DNA of the CDR3 is TGCGCCAGCAGCTCGGGACTAGCGGAGGGGGAGACCCAGTACTTC.

CDR3 bases: TGCGCCAGCAGCTGGGCCCCCCCCACAGGGGACAATGAGCAGTTCTTC. Translation: CASSWAPPTGDNEQFF. The chain uses TRBV5-1 and TRBJ2-1; 7 positions match TRBD1. The germline V gene encodes CDR1 SGHRS and CDR2 YFSETQ. V shed 3 bases and J 5 bases; nucleotides not matched to a gene: 11. CDR3 length: 16 residues.